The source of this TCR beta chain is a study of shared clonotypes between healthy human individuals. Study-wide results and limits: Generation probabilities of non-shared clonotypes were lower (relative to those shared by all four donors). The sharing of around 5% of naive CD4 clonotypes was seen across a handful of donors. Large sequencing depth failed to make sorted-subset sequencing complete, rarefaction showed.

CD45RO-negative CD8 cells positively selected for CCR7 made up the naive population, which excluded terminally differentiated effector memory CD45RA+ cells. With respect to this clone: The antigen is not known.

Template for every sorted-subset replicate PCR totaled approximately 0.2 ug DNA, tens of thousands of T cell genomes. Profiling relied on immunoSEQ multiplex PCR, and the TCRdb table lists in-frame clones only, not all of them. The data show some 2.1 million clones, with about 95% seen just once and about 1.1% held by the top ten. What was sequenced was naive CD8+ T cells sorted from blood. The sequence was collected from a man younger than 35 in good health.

CDR3 region: CAWSAGQGREETQYF. The CDR3 nucleotides are TGTGCCTGGAGTGCCGGACAGGGGCGAGAAGAGACCCAGTACTTC. The rearrangement uses TRBV30 and TRBJ2-5, with TRBD1 identical over 9 bases. CDR3 length equals 15 residues. Per germline, CDR1 GTSNPN and CDR2 SVGIG (reference sequence). The V and J ends lost 1 base and 3 bases, in that order; junction bases with no gene match: 6.